This T cell receptor (beta chain) was sequenced during a study of control samples from healthy donors and cancer patients. This CDR3 spans 16 amino acids. V trimming: 3 bases; J trimming: 2 bases; junction bases outside the gene matches: 8. Looked up from germline, CDR1 is WSHSY and CDR2 is SAAADI. Assay used: immunoSEQ multiplex PCR; TCRdb lists only in-frame clones, some missing. The sample records tens of thousands of clones, more than 75% being singletons. This clonotype was sampled from a man aged 50 to 60 in good health. The rearrangement joins TRBV10-2 to TRBJ2-5; 8 positions agree with TRBD2. The source material was blood. The CDR3 bases are TGCGCCAGCAGTGATGAGCCGGGAGGGCCTCAAGAGACCCAGTACTTC. Translating gives CASSDEPGGPQETQYF.